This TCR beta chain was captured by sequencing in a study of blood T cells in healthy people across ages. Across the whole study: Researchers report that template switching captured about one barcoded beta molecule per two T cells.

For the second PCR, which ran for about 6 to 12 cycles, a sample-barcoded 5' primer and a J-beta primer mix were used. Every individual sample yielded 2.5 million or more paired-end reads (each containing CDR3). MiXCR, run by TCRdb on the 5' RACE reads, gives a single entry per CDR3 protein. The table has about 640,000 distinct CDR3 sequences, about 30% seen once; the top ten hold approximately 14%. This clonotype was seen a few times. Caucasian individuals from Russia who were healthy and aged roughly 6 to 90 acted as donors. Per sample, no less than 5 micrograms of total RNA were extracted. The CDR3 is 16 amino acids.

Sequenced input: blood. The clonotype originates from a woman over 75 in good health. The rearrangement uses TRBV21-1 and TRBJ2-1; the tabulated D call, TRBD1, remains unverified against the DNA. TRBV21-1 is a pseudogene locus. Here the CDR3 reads CASIPPWGTTWDEQFF. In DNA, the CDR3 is TGTGCCAGCATTCCCCCGTGGGGGACGACATGGGATGAGCAGTTCTTC.